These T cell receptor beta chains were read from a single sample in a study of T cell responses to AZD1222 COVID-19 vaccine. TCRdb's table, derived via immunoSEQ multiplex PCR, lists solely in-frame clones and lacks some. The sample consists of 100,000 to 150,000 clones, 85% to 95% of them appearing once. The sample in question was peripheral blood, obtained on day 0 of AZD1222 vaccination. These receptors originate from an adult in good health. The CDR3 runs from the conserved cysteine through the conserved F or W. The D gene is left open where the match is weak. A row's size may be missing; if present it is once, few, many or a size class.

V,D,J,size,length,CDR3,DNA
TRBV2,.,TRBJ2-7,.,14,CASLRDLPSYEQYF,TGTGCCAGCTTACGGGACTTACCCTCCTACGAGCAGTACTTC
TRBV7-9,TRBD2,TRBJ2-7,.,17,CASSLELAGGSSYEQYF,TGTGCCAGCAGCTTAGAACTAGCGGGAGGGTCTTCCTACGAGCAGTACTTC
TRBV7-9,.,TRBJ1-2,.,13,CASSPLPGKGYTF,TGTGCCAGCAGCCCTCTCCCGGGGAAGGGCTACACCTTC
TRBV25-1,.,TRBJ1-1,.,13,CASSDGWNTEAFF,TGTGCCAGCAGTGATGGATGGAACACTGAAGCTTTCTTT
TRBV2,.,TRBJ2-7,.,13,CASTMDFSYEQYF,TGTGCCAGCACTATGGACTTCTCCTACGAGCAGTACTTC
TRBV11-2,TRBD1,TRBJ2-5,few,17,CASSFPHRGTIGATQYF,TGTGCCAGCAGCTTTCCCCACAGGGGAACTATCGGTGCGACCCAGTACTTC
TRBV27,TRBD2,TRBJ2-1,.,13,CASSWTSENEQFF,TGTGCCAGCAGCTGGACTAGCGAGAATGAGCAGTTCTTC
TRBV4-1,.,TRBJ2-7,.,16,CASSQVGTTLPYEQYF,TGCGCCAGCAGCCAAGTTGGGACAACCCTTCCCTACGAGCAGTACTTC
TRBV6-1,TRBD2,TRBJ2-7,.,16,CASSEAFAGGGYEQYF,TGTGCCAGCAGTGAAGCCTTCGCTGGCGGGGGGTACGAGCAGTACTTC
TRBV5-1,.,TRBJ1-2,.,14,CASSLEGGASGYTF,TGCGCCAGCAGCTTGGAAGGCGGGGCGAGCGGCTACACCTTC
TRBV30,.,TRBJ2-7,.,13,CAWSVVGGYEQYF,TGTGCCTGGAGTGTGGTCGGGGGCTACGAGCAGTACTTC
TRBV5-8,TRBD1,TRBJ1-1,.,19,CASSFSPTMDRLGNTEAFF,TGTGCCAGCAGCTTCTCCCCTACAATGGACAGGCTGGGGAACACTGAAGCTTTCTTT
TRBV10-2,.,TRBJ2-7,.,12,CARRGVPYEQYF,TGCGCCAGGAGGGGAGTCCCATACGAGCAGTACTTC
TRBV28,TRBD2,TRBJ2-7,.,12,CAAGGRVHEQYF,TGTGCAGCGGGCGGGAGGGTCCACGAGCAGTACTTC
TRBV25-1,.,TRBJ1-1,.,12,CASRQMNTEAFF,TGTGCCAGCAGACAGATGAACACTGAAGCTTTCTTT
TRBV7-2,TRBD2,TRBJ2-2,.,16,CASSLAGGPNTGELFF,TGTGCCAGCAGCTTAGCGGGAGGGCCAAACACCGGGGAGCTGTTTTTT
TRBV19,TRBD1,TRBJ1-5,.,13,CASRSGTDQPQHF,TGTGCCAGTCGGTCAGGGACAGATCAGCCCCAGCATTTT
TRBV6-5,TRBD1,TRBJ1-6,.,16,CASSYSGQGASGPLHF,TGTGCCAGCAGTTACTCGGGACAGGGGGCCTCGGGACCCCTCCACTTT
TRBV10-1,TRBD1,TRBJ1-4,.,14,CASSTDREGEKLFF,TGCGCCAGCAGCACCGACAGGGAAGGAGAAAAACTGTTTTTT
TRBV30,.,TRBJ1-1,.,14,CAWSVRGRNTEAFF,TGTGCCTGGAGTGTAAGGGGGAGGAACACTGAAGCTTTCTTT
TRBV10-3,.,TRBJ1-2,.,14,CAIKEDGMNYGYTF,TGTGCCATCAAGGAGGACGGAATGAACTATGGCTACACCTTC
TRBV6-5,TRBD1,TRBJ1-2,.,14,CASSPRTGDYGYTF,TGTGCCAGCAGCCCAAGGACAGGGGACTATGGCTACACCTTC
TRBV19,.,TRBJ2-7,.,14,CASSIGGSEHEQYF,TGTGCCAGTAGTATTGGCGGGTCGGAGCACGAGCAGTACTTC
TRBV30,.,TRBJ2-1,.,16,CAWNNKGLEIYNEQFF,TGTGCCTGGAATAACAAGGGACTGGAAATTTACAATGAGCAGTTCTTC
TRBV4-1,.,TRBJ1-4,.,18,CASSQDSFQASTNEKLFF,TGCGCCAGCAGCCAAGATAGTTTCCAGGCCTCAACTAATGAAAAACTGTTTTTT
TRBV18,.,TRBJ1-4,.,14,CASSPLATNEKLFF,TGTGCCAGCTCACCATTAGCAACTAATGAAAAACTGTTTTTT
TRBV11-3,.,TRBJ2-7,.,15,CASSRRGQWSYEQYF,TGTGCCAGCAGCCGGCGGGGACAGTGGTCCTACGAGCAGTACTTC
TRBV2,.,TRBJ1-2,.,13,CASTNGGRDGYTF,TGTGCCAGCACCAATGGGGGGCGAGATGGCTACACCTTC
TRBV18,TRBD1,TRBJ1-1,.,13,CASSLRQGPEAFF,TGTGCCAGCTCACTAAGACAGGGGCCTGAAGCTTTCTTT
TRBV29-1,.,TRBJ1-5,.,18,CSTGFIGRTGNSNQPQHF,TGCAGCACCGGTTTCATCGGGAGGACGGGGAATAGCAATCAGCCCCAGCATTTT
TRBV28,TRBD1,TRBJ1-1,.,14,CASRDQGANTEAFF,TGTGCCAGCAGGGACCAGGGGGCGAACACTGAAGCTTTCTTT
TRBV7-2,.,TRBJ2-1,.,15,CASSSLASSYNEQFF,TGTGCCAGCAGCTCCCTAGCGAGCTCCTACAATGAGCAGTTCTTC
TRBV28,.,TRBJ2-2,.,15,CASRGHGANTGELFF,TGTGCCAGCAGGGGACACGGGGCGAACACCGGGGAGCTGTTTTTT
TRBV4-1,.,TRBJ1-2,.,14,CASSQAGASYGYTF,TGCGCCAGCAGCCAGGCAGGGGCTTCCTATGGCTACACCTTC
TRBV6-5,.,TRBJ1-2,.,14,CASSPPGDTNGYTF,TGTGCCAGCAGTCCCCCGGGGGATACCAATGGCTACACCTTC
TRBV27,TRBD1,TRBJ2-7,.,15,CASSPRDRMNIEQYF,TGTGCCAGCAGTCCCAGGGACAGAATGAATATTGAGCAGTACTTC
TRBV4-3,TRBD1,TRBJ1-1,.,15,CASSGTGVSWTEAFF,TGCGCCAGCAGCGGGACAGGGGTGTCTTGGACTGAAGCTTTCTTT
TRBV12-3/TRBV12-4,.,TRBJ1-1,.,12,CASRSGLSEAFF,TGTGCCAGCAGGTCAGGGTTGAGTGAAGCTTTCTTT
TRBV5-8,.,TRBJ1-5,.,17,CASSLRFGHYSNQPQHF,TGTGCCAGCAGCCTCCGGTTTGGGCATTATAGCAATCAGCCCCAGCATTTT
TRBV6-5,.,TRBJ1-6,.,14,CASTIASFNSPLHF,TGTGCCAGCACCATCGCCAGTTTTAATTCACCCCTCCACTTT
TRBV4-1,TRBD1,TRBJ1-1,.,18,CASSLTPGQGAQSTEAFF,TGCGCCAGCAGCCTCACTCCGGGACAGGGGGCGCAAAGCACTGAAGCTTTCTTT
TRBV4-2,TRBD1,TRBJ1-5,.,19,CASSQHEGTATYVNQPQHF,TGTGCCAGCAGCCAACACGAAGGGACAGCAACATATGTCAATCAGCCCCAGCATTTT
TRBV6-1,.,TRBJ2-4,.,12,CASSEEGTIQYF,TGTGCCAGCAGTGAAGAGGGAACCATTCAGTACTTC
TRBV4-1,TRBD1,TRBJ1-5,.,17,CASSQVEAGGSNQPQHF,TGCGCCAGCAGCCAAGTTGAGGCAGGGGGAAGCAATCAGCCCCAGCATTTT
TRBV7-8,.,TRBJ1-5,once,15,CASRPLTVGNQPQHF,TGTGCCAGCAGACCGCTGACAGTTGGGAATCAGCCCCAGCATTTT
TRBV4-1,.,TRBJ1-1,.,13,CASSQDLSTEAFF,TGCGCCAGCAGCCAAGATCTGAGCACTGAAGCTTTCTTT
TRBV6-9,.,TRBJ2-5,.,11,CVSEGQETQYF,TGTGTCTCCGAGGGTCAAGAGACCCAGTACTTC
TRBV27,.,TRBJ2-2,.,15,CASSLGPGSTGELFF,TGTGCCAGCAGTTTGGGACCCGGGTCCACCGGGGAGCTGTTTTTT
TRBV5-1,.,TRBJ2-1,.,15,CASSLVPGGSNEQFF,TGCGCCAGCAGCTTGGTGCCAGGGGGGAGCAATGAGCAGTTCTTC
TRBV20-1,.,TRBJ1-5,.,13,CSASHGVDQPQHF,TGCAGTGCTAGTCACGGGGTAGATCAGCCCCAGCATTTT
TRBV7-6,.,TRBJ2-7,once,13,CASSLEPDYEQYF,TGTGCCAGCAGCTTAGAACCAGACTACGAGCAGTACTTC
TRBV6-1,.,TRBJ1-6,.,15,CASSGAGSYNSPLHF,TGTGCCAGCAGTGGAGCAGGCTCCTATAATTCACCCCTCCACTTT